The rows below give T cell receptor beta chains drawn from one sample of a study of T cell responses to AZD1222 COVID-19 vaccine. Using immunoSEQ multiplex PCR, the repertoire was profiled, and TCRdb retains in-frame clones only, with some absent. This repertoire shows approximately 170,000 clones, 87% found once; its top ten account for approximately 1%. Sequencing used peripheral blood, obtained 28 days after the second AZD1222 dose. These receptors were obtained from an adult who received the AZD1222 COVID-19 vaccine. Each CDR3 is given with its conserved first and last residue. The D gene is left open where the match is weak. Expanded clones are given a class, and other clones once, few, many or no size at all.

cdr3_nt	cdr3_aa	d_call	v_call	j_call	clone_size
TGTGCCAGCTCATTGGACGTTGTCCCTGAAGCTTTCTTT	CASSLDVVPEAFF	NA	TRBV18	TRBJ1-1	NA
TGTGCCAGCAGTTTGGGTGGGGCGCGATACGAGCAGTACTTC	CASSLGGARYEQYF	NA	TRBV28	TRBJ2-7	NA
TGTGCCAGCAGTGACTCCGAGCATCGGGGGAAACTGTTTTTT	CASSDSEHRGKLFF	NA	TRBV6-4	TRBJ1-4	NA
TGTGCCAGCAGTTCACAGGGTTGGGAAAAACTGTTTTTT	CASSSQGWEKLFF	NA	TRBV12-3/TRBV12-4	TRBJ1-4	NA
TGTGCCAGCAGCTTTAATGAGGAGACCCAGTACTTC	CASSFNEETQYF	NA	TRBV11-3	TRBJ2-5	once
TGTGCCAGCAGCCCGGGACAGGGGATCTATGGCTACACCTTC	CASSPGQGIYGYTF	TRBD1	TRBV5-4	TRBJ1-2	NA
TGTGCCAGCAGTTACTCACCGGGGGGCCCCTACGAGCAGTACTTC	CASSYSPGGPYEQYF	NA	TRBV6-5	TRBJ2-7	NA
TGTGCCAGCAGGGACAGGGTTGTCTACGAGCAGTACTTC	CASRDRVVYEQYF	TRBD1	TRBV28	TRBJ2-7	NA
TGTGCCACCAGCAGACCGGGACTAGCGGGTACAGATACGCAGTATTTT	CATSRPGLAGTDTQYF	TRBD2	TRBV15	TRBJ2-3	NA
TGTGCCAGCAGTTTCTTACAGATGAACACTGAAGCTTTCTTT	CASSFLQMNTEAFF	NA	TRBV27	TRBJ1-1	NA
TGTGCCAGCAGTGGTTGGGACAGGAATGAAAAACTGTTTTTT	CASSGWDRNEKLFF	TRBD1	TRBV25-1	TRBJ1-4	NA
TGTGCCAGCAGTGACTCTAGGGACAGGGACACCAATGAGCAGTTCTTC	CASSDSRDRDTNEQFF	TRBD1	TRBV6-4	TRBJ2-1	NA
TGTGCCAGCAGCATAATAGCGGGGGGGCGGACAGATACGCAGTATTTT	CASSIIAGGRTDTQYF	TRBD2	TRBV11-2	TRBJ2-3	once
TGTGCCAGCAGCTTGGGTCTACTAGCGGGGACCCAGGGGGCCCAGTACTTC	CASSLGLLAGTQGAQYF	TRBD2	TRBV5-4	TRBJ2-5	NA
TGTGCCGCAGGGGCGGGGGGTCTAGATACGCAGTATTTT	CAAGAGGLDTQYF	TRBD2	TRBV19	TRBJ2-3	NA
TGTGCCAGCAGCCGGAATGGCGGAAGCACAGATACGCAGTATTTT	CASSRNGGSTDTQYF	NA	TRBV5-6	TRBJ2-3	NA